This TCR beta chain was identified in a study of PD-1 blockade in classical Hodgkin lymphoma. This clone came up once. Time point meaning: newly diagnosed, previously untreated cHL patient sample. Clones were sequenced by immunoSEQ multiplex PCR, and TCRdb holds only the in-frame ones, with some missing. The data hold roughly 34,000 clones, with under 95% observed a single time. The length of the CDR3 is 15 residues. The junction had 4 bases not matched to a gene; V was cut back by 3 bases and J by 0 bases. CDR1 is SGHNT, CDR2 YYREEE, per germline (reference sequence). The sequence was obtained from a human donor with classical Hodgkin lymphoma. Sequencing used peripheral blood mononuclear cells (PBMCs). This chain connects TRBV5-4 to TRBJ2-3; 7 nucleotides agree with TRBD2. CDR3 loop: CASSSSGKSTDTQYF. The CDR3 region has the DNA TGTGCCAGCAGCTCGAGCGGGAAGAGCACAGATACGCAGTATTTT.